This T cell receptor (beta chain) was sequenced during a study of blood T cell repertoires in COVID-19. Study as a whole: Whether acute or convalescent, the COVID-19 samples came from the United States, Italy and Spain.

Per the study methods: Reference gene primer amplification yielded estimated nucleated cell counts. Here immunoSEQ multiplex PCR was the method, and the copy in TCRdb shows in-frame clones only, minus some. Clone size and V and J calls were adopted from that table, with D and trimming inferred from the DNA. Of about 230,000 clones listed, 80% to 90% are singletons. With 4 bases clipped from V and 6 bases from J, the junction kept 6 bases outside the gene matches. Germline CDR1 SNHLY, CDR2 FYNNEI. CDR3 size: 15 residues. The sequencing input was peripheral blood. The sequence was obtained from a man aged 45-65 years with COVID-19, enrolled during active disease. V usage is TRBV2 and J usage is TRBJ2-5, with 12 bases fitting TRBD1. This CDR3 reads CASSGGTGGGQTQYF. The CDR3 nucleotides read TGTGCCAGCAGTGGGGGGACAGGGGGCGGGCAGACCCAGTACTTC.